Presented here are 5 T cell receptor beta chains from one specimen sequenced in a study of vaccination effects on CD4 cells after COVID-19. Their antigens are not known. Repertoires were generated with immunoSEQ multiplex PCR, while TCRdb's copy carries only in-frame clones and drops some. The sample lists about 51,000 clones; roughly 80% were seen once. Following culture for nine to ten days, CD4+ T cells were isolated. Sequencing used CD4+ T cells from PBMCs cultured without peptide, obtained before COVID-19 vaccination. Receptor source: a human donor who had a prior SARS-CoV-2 infection.

The rearrangement uses TRBV27 and TRBJ2-7; either TRBD1 or TRBD2 may fit D (5 bases each). This CDR3 is built from 16 residues. V dropped 0 bases and J dropped 7 bases, with 19 bases sitting between them. Germline V gene lookup returns CDR1 MNHEY and CDR2 SMNVEV (reference sequence). CDR3: CASSLSFGGEPGEQYF. For the CDR3, the DNA is TGTGCCAGCAGTTTATCGTTTGGGGGAGAACCGGGAGAGCAGTACTTC.

The V and J genes are TRBV7-9 and TRBJ1-2; D perhaps matches TRBD1 (5 bases). The CDR3 has 12 residues. Germline CDR1 SEHNR, CDR2 FQNEAQ (reference sequence). Between the trimmed V and J ends, which lost 4 bases and 5 bases, there was a span of 8 bases. CDR3 DNA: TGTGCCAGCAGCTGGGACTTATATGGCTACACCTTC. This codes for CASSWDLYGYTF. Full variable domain (missing parts from reference TRBV7-9 and TRBJ1-2): DTGVSQNPRHKITKRGQNVTFRCDPISEHNRLYWYRQTLGQGPEFLTYFQNEAQLEKSRLLSDRFSAERPKGSFSTLEIQRTEQGDSAMYLCASSWDLYGYTFGSGTRLTVV.

The rearrangement uses TRBV10-2 and TRBJ1-5; D not resolved. CDR3 length: 14 residues. Germline V gene lookup returns CDR1 WSHSY and CDR2 SAAADI. V was pared by 5 bases and J by 0 bases, with 8 bases between. The CDR3 bases are TGCGCCAGCAGTAATAGCGATAGCAATCAGCCCCAGCATTTT. The encoded protein is CASSNSDSNQPQHF.

The V gene is TRBV2, the J gene TRBJ1-5; TRBD1 aligns across 9 bases. The V gene's germline CDR1 is SNHLY and CDR2 FYNNEI. V shed 8 bases and J 7 bases; nucleotides not matched to a gene: 9. The CDR3 is made up of 14 amino acids. Here the CDR3 reads CASGRDRVGQPQHF. CDR3 in DNA: TGTGCCAGCGGGAGGGACAGGGTAGGACAGCCCCAGCATTTT.

The chain carries TRBV7-8 and TRBJ2-7; D is unresolved. The CDR3 consists of 14 residues. The V end lost 5 bases, the J end lost 1 base, and 12 bases lay between the germline ends. Germline V gene sequence: CDR1 SGHVS, CDR2 FQNEAQ. The DNA for the CDR3 is TGTGCCAGCAGCCGATCGACGTCGTCCTACGAGCAGTACTTC. This codes for CASSRSTSSYEQYF.